Listed below are T cell receptor beta chains from one sample, sequenced in a study of Graves' ophthalmopathy and Graves' hyperthyroidism. TCRdb used MiXCR to reprocess the multiplex PCR reads, holding one entry per CDR3 protein. The data show roughly 36,000 distinct CDR3 sequences, with approximately 55% seen just once and 26% held by the top ten. Material: peripheral blood. The receptors originated from an adult woman with stable Graves' hyperthyroidism. CDR3s include the opening cysteine and the closing phenylalanine or tryptophan. D genes are given only for firm matches. Some rows have no size entry. The others give once, few or many, or a class for an expanded clone.

TRBV20-1	many	TRBJ2-3	TRBD2	CGARLPGTSRDTQYF	TGCGGTGCTAGACTACCCGGGACTAGCCGCGATACGCAGTATTTT
TRBV20-1	.	TRBJ1-1	TRBD1	CSASGQGARNTEAFF	TGCAGTGCTAGCGGACAGGGGGCAAGAAACACTGAAGCTTTCTTT
TRBV7-9	.	TRBJ2-5	TRBD1	CASSLVGRGLEETQYF	TGTGCCAGCAGCTTAGTTGGCAGGGGGTTGGAAGAGACCCAGTACTTC
TRBV10-3	many	TRBJ2-3	.	CAISEPTLDTQYF	TGTGCCATCAGTGAGCCTACGTTGGATACGCAGTATTTT
TRBV2	.	TRBJ1-2	TRBD1	CASSEGDRVGYTF	TGTGCCAGCAGTGAAGGGGACAGGGTCGGCTACACCTTC
TRBV20-1	.	TRBJ1-2	TRBD1	CSAHVFAGTGAGDGYTF	TGCAGTGCCCACGTTTTCGCCGGGACAGGGGCCGGTGATGGCTACACCTTC
TRBV2	few	TRBJ2-7	TRBD2	CASSLAAGVNYEQYF	TGTGCCAGCAGTTTGGCAGCGGGAGTGAACTACGAGCAGTACTTC
TRBV2	.	TRBJ2-3	TRBD1	CASSSGTGGSDTQYF	TGTGCCAGCAGCTCCGGGACAGGAGGGAGTGATACGCAGTATTTT
TRBV7-2	.	TRBJ2-7	TRBD2	CASSLAGGSEQYF	TGTGCCAGCAGCTTAGCGGGGGGGTCCGAGCAGTACTTC
TRBV29-1	few	TRBJ1-1	.	CSVAQGRITEAFF	TGCAGCGTTGCCCAGGGGAGGATCACTGAAGCTTTCTTT
TRBV9	.	TRBJ2-2	.	CASSVEGGGGDGELFF	TGTGCCAGCAGCGTAGAGGGGGGAGGAGGGGACGGGGAGCTGTTTTTT
TRBV5-1	many	TRBJ2-6	.	CASSLDTGANVLTF	TGCGCCAGCAGCTTGGATACTGGGGCCAACGTCCTGACTTTC
TRBV29-1	.	TRBJ1-1	.	CSRPIGLNTEAFF	TGCAGCAGACCTATAGGGCTGAACACTGAAGCTTTCTTT
TRBV29-1	.	TRBJ1-1	.	CNNEGQASFGNTEAFF	TGCAACAACGAGGGGCAGGCATCGTTTGGGAACACTGAAGCTTTCTTT
TRBV11-2	.	TRBJ1-3	.	CASRRDSGNTIYF	TGTGCCAGCCGCCGGGACTCTGGAAACACCATATATTTT
TRBV2	.	TRBJ2-7	.	CASSDGQPTKQQYF	TGTGCCAGCAGTGATGGGCAACCCACGAAACAGCAGTACTTC
TRBV5-1	.	TRBJ2-5	TRBD2	CASSSGTSFRETQYF	TGCGCCAGCAGCTCCGGGACTAGTTTTCGGGAGACCCAGTACTTC
TRBV7-8	few	TRBJ2-3	TRBD2	CASGLAGGPLDTQYF	TGTGCCAGCGGACTAGCGGGAGGGCCCCTAGATACGCAGTATTTT
TRBV20-1	medium-sized	TRBJ2-7	.	CSARGETYEQYF	TGCAGTGCTAGAGGGGAGACCTACGAGCAGTACTTC
TRBV7-8	.	TRBJ2-7	TRBD1	CASSKGQGASYEQYF	TGTGCCAGCAGCAAGGGACAGGGGGCCTCCTACGAGCAGTACTTC
TRBV20-1	.	TRBJ2-5	TRBD1	CSASGQGLETQYF	TGCAGTGCTAGCGGACAGGGTTTAGAGACCCAGTACTTC
TRBV29-1	.	TRBJ2-7	TRBD2	CSVLAGVGYEQYF	TGCAGCGTCTTAGCGGGAGTGGGATACGAGCAGTACTTC
TRBV20-1	many	TRBJ2-3	.	CSASQGSTDTQYF	TGCAGTGCTAGCCAGGGAAGCACAGATACGCAGTATTTT
TRBV5-1	once	TRBJ1-2	TRBD1	CASSLAKGTGGASGYTF	TGCGCCAGCAGCTTGGCCAAGGGGACAGGGGGCGCATCTGGCTACACCTTC
TRBV6-5	.	TRBJ2-2	TRBD2	CASSPGHGRAVETGELFF	TGTGCCAGCAGTCCCGGGCATGGGAGGGCCGTGGAGACCGGGGAGCTGTTTTTT
TRBV6-2/TRBV6-3	many	TRBJ1-1	.	CASSYWRIRDTEAFF	TGTGCCAGCAGTTACTGGAGGATTCGGGACACTGAAGCTTTCTTT
TRBV20-1	.	TRBJ1-2	TRBD1	CSAPNTDRVAGGGYTF	TGCAGTGCCCCCAACACGGACAGGGTGGCAGGTGGTGGCTACACCTTC
TRBV20-1	.	TRBJ2-7	TRBD1	CSASGQGLYEQYF	TGCAGTGCTTCGGGACAGGGGCTCTACGAGCAGTACTTC
TRBV15	.	TRBJ2-5	TRBD2	CATSITSGRYQETQYF	TGTGCCACCAGCATTACTAGCGGGAGGTACCAAGAGACCCAGTACTTC
TRBV5-1	.	TRBJ2-7	TRBD1	CASSFTGTGSYEQYF	TGCGCCAGCAGCTTTACCGGGACAGGCTCCTACGAGCAGTACTTC
TRBV11-2	few	TRBJ1-1	.	CASSLVWRTEAFF	TGTGCCAGCAGCTTAGTCTGGAGGACTGAAGCTTTCTTT
TRBV3-1	medium-sized	TRBJ2-5	.	CASSQDLETQYF	TGTGCCAGCAGCCAAGATTTGGAGACCCAGTACTTC
TRBV4-2	many	TRBJ2-5	.	CASSQDLSKTQGF	TGTGCCAGCAGCCAAGATCTGTCGAAGACCCAAGGCTTC
TRBV12-3/TRBV12-4	.	TRBJ2-7	.	CASTGGMRDYEQYF	TGTGCCAGCACCGGCGGGATGCGTGACTACGAGCAGTACTTC
TRBV13	few	TRBJ1-1	.	CASSPNPGEMNTEAFF	TGTGCCAGCAGCCCCAACCCAGGGGAAATGAACACTGAAGCTTTCTTT
TRBV2	many	TRBJ1-1	.	CASGFSAEAFF	TGTGCCAGCGGGTTCAGTGCTGAAGCTTTCTTT
TRBV4-2	many	TRBJ1-1	.	CASSQEQATEAFF	TGTGCCAGCAGCCAAGAGCAAGCTACCGAAGCTTTCTTT
TRBV14	many	TRBJ1-5	TRBD1	CASTKKRDRDVDQPQHF	TGTGCCAGCACCAAAAAGAGGGACAGGGATGTCGATCAGCCCCAGCATTTT
TRBV5-1	.	TRBJ1-2	.	CASSLGPGGYGYTF	TGCGCCAGCAGCCTTGGGCCAGGAGGGTATGGCTACACCTTC
TRBV2	.	TRBJ2-1	TRBD2	CASSAIPDRVAGGPYNEQFF	TGTGCCAGCAGTGCCATTCCCGACAGGGTAGCGGGAGGGCCCTACAATGAGCAGTTCTTC
TRBV20-1	.	TRBJ2-7	TRBD2	CSAWTSGRIYEQYF	TGCAGTGCTTGGACTAGCGGGAGGATATACGAGCAGTACTTC
TRBV7-8	.	TRBJ2-5	TRBD2	CASSVNSGQMQETQYF	TGTGCCAGCAGCGTGAATAGCGGGCAAATGCAAGAGACCCAGTACTTC
TRBV30	many	TRBJ1-5	TRBD1	CAWSHDRVLHF	TGTGCCTGGAGTCATGACAGGGTGCTTCATTTT
TRBV7-3	.	TRBJ1-4	.	CASSQEVYGYTFGSGEKLFF	.
TRBV10-2	.	TRBJ2-2	.	CARKAGDNAGELFF	TGCGCCAGAAAAGCGGGTGACAACGCCGGGGAGCTGTTTTTT
TRBV7-2	.	TRBJ1-3	.	CASSFPTSGSSFSGNTIYF	TGTGCCAGCAGCTTTCCGACTAGCGGGAGTTCCTTCTCTGGAAACACCATATATTTT
TRBV6-2/TRBV6-3	.	TRBJ2-7	TRBD2	CASSWKTSGRYEQYF	TGTGCCAGCAGTTGGAAGACTAGCGGGAGGTACGAGCAGTACTTC
TRBV7-3	.	TRBJ2-5	.	CASSREGRSIF	TGCGCCAGCAGCCGGGAAGGGCGGTCAATCTTC
TRBV7-2	.	TRBJ1-2	.	CASSFTRNYSYTF	TGTGCCAGCAGCTTTACAAGGAACTATAGCTACACCTTC